A single sample gave rise to the 11 T cell receptor beta chains below, sequenced in a study of T cell clonality in common variable immunodeficiency (dated by TCRdb to between 2014 and 2017). The library was prepared using the immunoSEQ multiplex PCR assay. TCRdb stores this immuneACCESS table with in-frame sequences only. Part of the clones is absent; in the studies checked, under half of the shortfall reflects unresolved V genes, and no reason is known for the rest. The sample comprises around 52,000 clones, and every one was counted more than once. 5.4% of the sample comes from the top ten. The sequenced material came from peripheral blood mononuclear cells. Source of these receptors: a person aged 18-69 years in good health.

This clone was observed at least ten times. The read comes to an end 3 residues before the CDR3 does, leaving the germline J gene to fill in the end. The J gene is TRBJ1-4, the V gene TRBV4-1; D perhaps matches TRBD1 (6 bases). CDR3 length equals 17 residues. Germline values: CDR1 MGHRA, CDR2 YSYEKL. V was clipped by 0 bases and J by 6 bases, with 17 bases between them. The CDR3 spells CASSQDIRTDRDEKLFF. Incomplete CDR3 DNA: TGCGCCAGCAGCCAAGATATCAGGACAGATCGGGATGAAAAA.

As regards this clone: The read stops 3 residues short of the end of the CDR3; the missing end is completed from the germline J gene. The rearrangement joins TRBV7-2 to TRBJ2-3; D remains unclear. Germline V gives CDR1 SGHTA, CDR2 FQGNSA. This CDR3 is 13 amino acids long. V was cut by 4 bases and J by 2 bases, with 7 bases left in between. The DNA read from the CDR3 is TGTGCCAGCAGCTCTAGGCCCACAGATACG. This codes for CASSSRPTDT. In full, the CDR3 reads CASSSRPTDTQYF. Filled out from reference TRBV7-2 and TRBJ2-3, the complete variable domain reads GAGVSQSPSNKVTEKGKDVELRCDPISGHTALYWYRQSLGQGLEFLIYFQGNSAPDKSGLPSDRFSAERTGGSVSTLTIQRTQQEDSAVYLCASSSRPTDTQYFGPGTRLTVL.

This clone was counted at least ten times. The read ends 3 residues before the CDR3 terminus; that terminus is restored from the germline J gene. The chain couples TRBV20-1 to TRBJ2-2; D gene unclear. Trimming cost V 0 bases and J 1 base, with 9 bases left between them. The germline V gene encodes CDR1 DFQATT and CDR2 SNEGSKA (reference sequence). CDR3 length: 15 amino acids. CDR3: CSAREGSRNTGELFF. CDR3 DNA (partial): TGCAGTGCTAGAGAAGGTAGCAGGAACACCGGGGAG.

This clone was recorded at least ten times. The read terminates 3 residues before the CDR3 end, so the remaining end is supplied by the germline J gene. The V and J genes are TRBV9 and TRBJ1-2, with TRBD1 identical over 9 bases. The CDR3 is 15 residues long. With V trimmed by 0 bases and J by 3 bases, 3 bases remained unmatched. Germline V gives CDR1 SGDLS, CDR2 YYNGEE. The CDR3 region is CASSVVGQGDYGYTF. Incomplete CDR3 DNA: TGTGCCAGCAGCGTAGTGGGACAGGGAGACTATGGC.

This clone showed up many times. The CDR3 goes on 3 residues after the read ends, and that part is filled in from the germline J gene. V usage is TRBV5-1 and J usage is TRBJ1-1, with D unclear. Trimming removed 6 bases from V and 1 base from J, with 10 bases in between. Germline assignment: CDR1 SGHRS and CDR2 YFSETQ. The CDR3 sequence is 13 residues long. CDR3 in amino acids: CASNNLQNTEAFF. The part of the CDR3 DNA that was read is TGCGCCAGCAACAATCTTCAGAACACTGAA.

Notes on this clone: The read terminates 3 residues ahead of where the CDR3 ends, so the germline J gene completes it. The genes are TRBV19 and TRBJ2-1, with TRBD2 matching 9 bases. The CDR3 has 13 residues. CDR1 and CDR2 (germline): LNHDA, SQIVND (reference sequence). Trimming took 8 bases from V and 4 from J; bases not matched to a gene: 3. CDR3 region: CASGTSSYNEQFF. CDR3 DNA, as far as it was read: TGTGCCAGTGGGACTAGCTCATACAATGAG.

This clone was seen many times. The CDR3 is cut off 3 residues early in the read; its end comes from the germline J gene. This rearrangement joins TRBV5-1 to TRBJ1-2; 9 bases align to TRBD1. Trimming removed 4 bases from V and 1 base from J; junction bases left unmatched: 11. The CDR3 length is 17 residues. Germline V CDR1 and CDR2: SGHRS, YFSETQ. CDR3 residues: CASSTESDRGDNYGYTF. The CDR3 bases that were read are TGCGCCAGCAGCACCGAAAGTGACAGGGGGGATAACTATGGC. The whole variable domain, filled in from reference TRBV5-1 and TRBJ1-2, reads KAGVTQTPRYLIKTRGQQVTLSCSPISGHRSVSWYQQTPGQGLQFLFEYFSETQRNKGNFPGRFSGRQFSNSRSEMNVSTLELGDSALYLCASSTESDRGDNYGYTFGSGTRLTVV.

Many counts were recorded for this clone. One end of the junction does not line up with germline, which may come from a read error. The read stops 3 residues short of the end of the CDR3; the missing end is completed from the germline J gene. This chain connects TRBV4-2 to TRBJ2-1, with 10 bases matching TRBD2. Germline CDR1 reads LGHNA; CDR2 reads YNFKEQ. This CDR3 comprises 17 residues. The CDR3 loop is CASSQRPGLASTYEQFF. The sequenced CDR3 bases are TGCGCCAGCAGCCAGAGACCGGGACTAGCGAGTACCTATGAG.

There are many counts of this clone. The CDR3 is cut off 3 residues early in the read; its end comes from the germline J gene. The chain is built from TRBV5-1 and TRBJ2-3; TRBD2 matches 7 bases. Trimming took 3 bases from V and 0 from J; bases not matched to a gene: 4. The CDR3 consists of 15 residues. CDR1 is SGHRS and CDR2 is YFSETQ in the germline V gene. The CDR3 sequence: CASSWGGRSTDTQYF. CDR3 DNA (partial): TGCGCCAGCAGCTGGGGGGGTAGAAGCACAGATACG.

This clone was recorded many times. The read comes to an end 3 residues before the CDR3 does, leaving the germline J gene to fill in the end. This chain uses TRBV19 with TRBJ2-5, with D possibly TRBD1 on 5 matching bases. Trimming pared 4 bases from V and 2 bases from J, leaving 8 bases between. The CDR3 contains 13 residues. CDR1 and CDR2 from the germline V gene are LNHDA and SQIVND (reference sequence). The sequenced part of the CDR3 DNA is TGTGCCAGTAGTACGACAGTTCAAGAGACC. The encoded protein is CASSTTVQET. In full, the CDR3 is CASSTTVQETQYF.

In this sample, this clone turned up many times. The DNA read from the CDR3 is TGTGCCAGCAGTTCAAAGGGACAGGGGTTCTTCGGC. Protein sequence: CASSSKGQGFFG. The CDR3 in full is CASSSKGQGFFGYTF. The chain carries TRBV6-2 or TRBV6-3 and TRBJ1-2; 10 bases line up with TRBD1. Sequencing ends 3 residues short of the CDR3 end; the germline J gene provides the rest. The V gene's germline CDR1 is MNHEY and CDR2 SVGEGT. The CDR3 consists of 15 residues.